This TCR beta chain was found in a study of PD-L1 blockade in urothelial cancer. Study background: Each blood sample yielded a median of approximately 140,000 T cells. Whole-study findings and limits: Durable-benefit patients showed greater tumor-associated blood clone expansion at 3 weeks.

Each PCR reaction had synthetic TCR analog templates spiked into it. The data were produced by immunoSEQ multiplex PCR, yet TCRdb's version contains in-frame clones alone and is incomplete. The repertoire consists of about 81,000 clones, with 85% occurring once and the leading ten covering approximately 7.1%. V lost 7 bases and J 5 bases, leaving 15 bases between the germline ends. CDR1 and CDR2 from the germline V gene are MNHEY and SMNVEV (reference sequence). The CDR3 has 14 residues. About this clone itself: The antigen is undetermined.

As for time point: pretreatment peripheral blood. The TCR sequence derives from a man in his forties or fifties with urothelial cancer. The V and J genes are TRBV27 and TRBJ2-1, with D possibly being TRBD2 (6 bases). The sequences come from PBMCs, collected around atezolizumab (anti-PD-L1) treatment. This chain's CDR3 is CASIGRGFNNEQFF. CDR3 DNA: TGTGCCAGCATAGGTCGGGGGTTCAACAATGAGCAGTTCTTC.